This T cell receptor (beta chain) was sequenced in a study of T cell responses to AZD1222 COVID-19 vaccine. Germline V gene data show CDR1 as SGHAT and CDR2 as FQNNGV. This CDR3 is built from 16 residues. Trimming pared 0 bases from V and 7 bases from J, leaving 16 bases between. Notes on the study in general: In all cases, repertoires were sampled only after the peak T cell response. White British ancestry dominated among donors, who included more females, and clonal diversity was possibly underestimated.

About this clone: No antigen is known for it.

Produced via immunoSEQ multiplex PCR; TCRdb's table is partial and in-frame only. The sample lists 150,000 to 200,000 clones, around 95% occurring once. The sample in question was peripheral blood, obtained on day 0 of AZD1222 vaccination. The J gene is TRBJ1-5, the V gene TRBV11-2; possible D gene TRBD1, 5 bases. This TCR was sampled from an adult in good health. As DNA, the CDR3 is TGTGCCAGCAGCTTAGATCAGGGCAGGTGGGGACAGCCCCAGCATTTT. This gives the protein CASSLDQGRWGQPQHF.